Reported below is one TCR beta chain. Its target is not known. This CDR3 has 16 residues. CDR1 and CDR2 from the germline V gene are SGHNT and YENEEA. With 4 bases removed from V and 0 bases from J, the gap between germline ends came to 12 bases. The assay used was immunoSEQ (version v3.0), run at survey level. Sequencing was performed with immunoSEQ multiplex PCR; in TCRdb, only in-frame clones are kept and a portion is missing. The sample records just over 15,000 clones, roughly 83% being singletons. The record originates from a study of long-term antiretroviral therapy in people with HIV. General observations from the study: Regardless of time point, clones expanded before ART dominated the repertoire. The range of CDR3 lengths in HIV repertoires proved narrower than that found in controls.

Two or more post-ART PBMC samples, plus at least one pre-ART sample, were available for each donor. The sample consisted of unsorted PBMCs, taken just before starting antiretroviral therapy. The receptor's source is a man between 40 and 49 years old with HIV. V usage is TRBV11-3 and J usage is TRBJ2-2; no clear D. CDR3 residues: CASSCSSETNTGELFF. The CDR3 DNA sequence: TGTGCCAGCAGCTGCAGCAGCGAGACGAACACCGGGGAGCTGTTTTTT.